This T cell receptor (beta chain) is drawn from a study of OX40 agonist ivuxolimab in advanced cancers. Overall study: Intravenous ivuxolimab at 0.01 to 10 mg/kg was given to patients every 2 weeks.

This CDR3 is 16 amino acids long. Trimming at V came to 6 bases and at J to 1 base, leaving 4 bases not matched to a gene. CDR1 and CDR2 (germline): ENHRY, SYGVKD. Concerning this clone: The target antigen is unknown.

Study findings and constraints: Compared with CD4+, CD8+ T cells on average had more expanded clones. At 0.1 to 3.0 mg/kg and by week 6, clonal expansion occurred in CD4+ and CD8+ blood T cells.

Repertoires were generated with immunoSEQ multiplex PCR, while TCRdb's copy carries only in-frame clones and drops some. Here the sample spans about 80,000 clones, 84% being singletons. The J gene is TRBJ2-5, the V gene TRBV10-3; 14 bases agree with TRBD2. The TCR was taken from an adult with an advanced solid tumor such as melanoma, head and neck, liver or kidney cancer. This specimen consisted of CD4+ or CD8+ T cells sorted from blood, obtained in a trial of the OX40 agonist ivuxolimab. CDR3 DNA: TGTGCCATCAGCTCCGGGACTAGCGGGAGCCAAGAGACCCAGTACTTC. It is translated as CAISSGTSGSQETQYF.